These T cell receptor beta chains were read from a single sample in a study of T cell changes during pregnancy in multiple sclerosis. This table comes from immunoSEQ multiplex PCR, and its TCRdb copy is limited to in-frame clones, with some not included. The sample has fewer than 90,000 clones, over 85% seen once; the top ten hold 1.4%. The sequences come from peripheral blood, collected in the third trimester of pregnancy. These receptors originate from a female donor in good health, enrolled as a control in a pregnancy study. Both conserved end residues are part of each CDR3. The D gene is left open where the match is weak. Only some rows state a clone size, as once, few, many or a class for expanded clones.

d_call: .; clone_size: .; v_call: TRBV7-9; j_call: TRBJ2-1; cdr3_nt: TGTGCCAGCAGCTTAGGATTGAGGGATGAGCAGTTCTTC; cdr3_aa: CASSLGLRDEQFF
d_call: .; clone_size: .; v_call: TRBV2; j_call: TRBJ2-1; cdr3_nt: TGTGCCAGCAGTCCGCTGGGGAGCTATGAGCAGTTCTTC; cdr3_aa: CASSPLGSYEQFF
d_call: TRBD2; clone_size: .; v_call: TRBV5-6; j_call: TRBJ2-5; cdr3_nt: TGTGCCAGCAGCCTCCTTACTAGCGGGCACCAAGAGACCCAGTACTTC; cdr3_aa: CASSLLTSGHQETQYF
d_call: .; clone_size: .; v_call: TRBV19; j_call: TRBJ1-2; cdr3_nt: TGTGCCAGTAGTCGAACAGATTATGGCTACACCTTC; cdr3_aa: CASSRTDYGYTF
d_call: .; clone_size: .; v_call: TRBV21-1; j_call: TRBJ2-6; cdr3_nt: TGTGCCAGCAGCGCCTGGGAGGTTTCGGGGGCCAACGTCCTGACTTTC; cdr3_aa: CASSAWEVSGANVLTF
d_call: TRBD1; clone_size: .; v_call: TRBV6-1; j_call: TRBJ2-7; cdr3_nt: TGTGCCAGCAGCGACGACAGGGTTTCATTCTACGAGCAGTACTTC; cdr3_aa: CASSDDRVSFYEQYF
d_call: TRBD2; clone_size: .; v_call: TRBV18; j_call: TRBJ2-1; cdr3_nt: TGTGCCAGCTCACCACCGGGACTAGCGGATGAGCAGTTCTTC; cdr3_aa: CASSPPGLADEQFF
d_call: .; clone_size: .; v_call: TRBV14; j_call: TRBJ2-1; cdr3_nt: TGTGCCAGCAGGGCGGACGGGAGTAGGTATGAGCAGTTCTTC; cdr3_aa: CASRADGSRYEQFF
d_call: TRBD2; clone_size: .; v_call: TRBV18; j_call: TRBJ2-7; cdr3_nt: TGTGCCAGCTCACCAAGGACTAGCGGGAACTCCTACGAGCAGTACTTC; cdr3_aa: CASSPRTSGNSYEQYF
d_call: TRBD2; clone_size: .; v_call: TRBV27; j_call: TRBJ2-7; cdr3_nt: TGTGCCAGCAGCCCGGGGGGGGGCTACGAGCAGTACTTC; cdr3_aa: CASSPGGGYEQYF
d_call: TRBD1; clone_size: .; v_call: TRBV5-4; j_call: TRBJ2-7; cdr3_nt: TGTGCCAGCAGCTTGGTGGGACAGGGGTCCGAGCAGTACTTC; cdr3_aa: CASSLVGQGSEQYF
d_call: TRBD1; clone_size: once; v_call: TRBV28; j_call: TRBJ2-7; cdr3_nt: TGTGCCAGCAGTTTCGGGAACCGGGACAGGGAGGGAAAGCAGTACTTC; cdr3_aa: CASSFGNRDREGKQYF
d_call: .; clone_size: .; v_call: TRBV5-6; j_call: TRBJ1-1; cdr3_nt: TGTGCCAGCACCCTATGGGCGGGCACTGAAGCTTTCTTT; cdr3_aa: CASTLWAGTEAFF
d_call: TRBD2; clone_size: .; v_call: TRBV28; j_call: TRBJ2-5; cdr3_nt: TGTGCCAGCAGTTCCCCGGGACTAGGAGAAGAGACCCAGTACTTC; cdr3_aa: CASSSPGLGEETQYF
d_call: .; clone_size: once; v_call: TRBV6-5; j_call: TRBJ2-4; cdr3_nt: TGTGCCAGCGGCGATAGGGCACAGGGCAAAAACATTCAGTACTTC; cdr3_aa: CASGDRAQGKNIQYF
d_call: .; clone_size: .; v_call: TRBV6-5; j_call: TRBJ2-7; cdr3_nt: TGTGCCAGCAGTTACTCGAAGATTCGCGGGTTCTACGAGCAGTACTTC; cdr3_aa: CASSYSKIRGFYEQYF
d_call: TRBD2; clone_size: .; v_call: TRBV27; j_call: TRBJ2-1; cdr3_nt: TGTGCCAGCACTCCGGGACTAGCTATCTACAATGAGCAGTTCTTC; cdr3_aa: CASTPGLAIYNEQFF
d_call: .; clone_size: .; v_call: TRBV7-9; j_call: TRBJ1-4; cdr3_nt: TGTGCCAGCAGCCCCACTAGGAGGGACGGAGAAGAAAAACTGTTTTTT; cdr3_aa: CASSPTRRDGEEKLFF
d_call: .; clone_size: .; v_call: TRBV6-5; j_call: TRBJ2-7; cdr3_nt: TGTGCCAGCAGTTCCTCCGGACTGGGGTCCTACGAGCAGTACTTC; cdr3_aa: CASSSSGLGSYEQYF
d_call: .; clone_size: .; v_call: TRBV4-2; j_call: TRBJ2-7; cdr3_nt: TGTGCCAGCAGCCAAGATGACCGCCGGGGTATCGACGAGCAGTACTTC; cdr3_aa: CASSQDDRRGIDEQYF
d_call: TRBD1; clone_size: few; v_call: TRBV5-1; j_call: TRBJ2-3; cdr3_nt: TGCGCCAGCAGCTTGGAGGGACAGCACACAGATACGCAGTATTTT; cdr3_aa: CASSLEGQHTDTQYF
d_call: TRBD1; clone_size: .; v_call: TRBV28; j_call: TRBJ1-5; cdr3_nt: TGTGCCGGCGGGACAGCACTTAGCAATCAGCCCCAGCATTTT; cdr3_aa: CAGGTALSNQPQHF
d_call: TRBD2; clone_size: .; v_call: TRBV29-1; j_call: TRBJ2-1; cdr3_nt: TGCAGCGTTCAATCGTGGGAGGGAACCTACAATGAGCAGTTCTTC; cdr3_aa: CSVQSWEGTYNEQFF
d_call: TRBD1; clone_size: .; v_call: TRBV5-8; j_call: TRBJ2-7; cdr3_nt: TGTGCCAGCAGCCCCCGGGACAGGGCGTCCGAGCAGTACTTC; cdr3_aa: CASSPRDRASEQYF
d_call: TRBD1; clone_size: .; v_call: TRBV29-1; j_call: TRBJ2-1; cdr3_nt: TGCAGCGTTGCCCGGGACAGGGGGTACAATGAGCAGTTCTTC; cdr3_aa: CSVARDRGYNEQFF
d_call: .; clone_size: .; v_call: TRBV28; j_call: TRBJ2-7; cdr3_nt: TGTGCCAGCAGTTTCCTGGAGTACGACTACGAGCAGTACTTC; cdr3_aa: CASSFLEYDYEQYF
d_call: TRBD2; clone_size: few; v_call: TRBV12-5; j_call: TRBJ2-2; cdr3_nt: TGTGCTAGTGGTTTGGTACTCAGCGGGACGAACACCGGGGAGCTGTTTTTT; cdr3_aa: CASGLVLSGTNTGELFF
d_call: .; clone_size: .; v_call: TRBV27; j_call: TRBJ2-7; cdr3_nt: TGTGCCAGCAGTCCTCAGGGAGGTCCCTACGAGCAGTACTTC; cdr3_aa: CASSPQGGPYEQYF
d_call: .; clone_size: .; v_call: TRBV7-9; j_call: TRBJ1-1; cdr3_nt: TGTGCCAGCAGCTTAGGACTGGTCGAGAACACTGAAGCTTTCTTT; cdr3_aa: CASSLGLVENTEAFF
d_call: TRBD1; clone_size: .; v_call: TRBV19; j_call: TRBJ2-2; cdr3_nt: TGTGCCAGTAGTAGTCAGGGGGTTCGAACCGGGGAGCTGTTTTTT; cdr3_aa: CASSSQGVRTGELFF
d_call: .; clone_size: .; v_call: TRBV27; j_call: TRBJ2-1; cdr3_nt: TGTGCCAGCAGTTTTCAGGGTGGGAATGAGCAGTTCTTC; cdr3_aa: CASSFQGGNEQFF
d_call: TRBD1; clone_size: .; v_call: TRBV6-5; j_call: TRBJ2-1; cdr3_nt: TGTGCCAGCAGCGGACAGGGGGCGCGAAATGAGCAGTTCTTC; cdr3_aa: CASSGQGARNEQFF
d_call: .; clone_size: .; v_call: TRBV4-1; j_call: TRBJ1-1; cdr3_nt: TGCGCCAGCAGCCAAGGAATTCGAACAGGGAGGAACACTGAAGCTTTCTTT; cdr3_aa: CASSQGIRTGRNTEAFF
d_call: .; clone_size: .; v_call: TRBV5-4; j_call: TRBJ2-1; cdr3_nt: TGTGCCAGCAGCTTAACGTCGGTATACTCCTACAATGAGCAGTTCTTC; cdr3_aa: CASSLTSVYSYNEQFF
d_call: .; clone_size: .; v_call: TRBV2; j_call: TRBJ1-3; cdr3_nt: TGTGCCAGCAGCGCGAAGACGCGACAGGCCCCGAGCTCTGGAAACACCATATATTTT; cdr3_aa: CASSAKTRQAPSSGNTIYF
d_call: TRBD2; clone_size: .; v_call: TRBV27; j_call: TRBJ2-3; cdr3_nt: TGTGCCAGCGGGGTCAACGGGAGGGCGGCGAATACGCAGTATTTT; cdr3_aa: CASGVNGRAANTQYF
d_call: .; clone_size: once; v_call: TRBV14; j_call: TRBJ2-1; cdr3_nt: TGTGCCAGCAGCCAAGTTGGGCAGAGCTCCTACAATGAGCAGTTCTTC; cdr3_aa: CASSQVGQSSYNEQFF
d_call: .; clone_size: .; v_call: TRBV28; j_call: TRBJ1-1; cdr3_nt: TGTGCCAGCAGTAGGGGGGGTGGCACTGAAGCTTTCTTT; cdr3_aa: CASSRGGGTEAFF
d_call: .; clone_size: .; v_call: TRBV30; j_call: TRBJ2-2; cdr3_nt: TGTGCCTGGAATCAGGGTAGGGGTGTTAAGAGTGGGGAGCTGTTTTTT; cdr3_aa: CAWNQGRGVKSGELFF
d_call: .; clone_size: .; v_call: TRBV5-1; j_call: TRBJ2-7; cdr3_nt: TGCGCCAGCAGCAGAGAACTAGGATCTCCCGAGCAGTACTTC; cdr3_aa: CASSRELGSPEQYF
d_call: .; clone_size: .; v_call: TRBV29-1; j_call: TRBJ1-1; cdr3_nt: TGCAGCGTTAGGGACACCGAGCGTGAAGCTTTCTTT; cdr3_aa: CSVRDTEREAFF
d_call: .; clone_size: .; v_call: TRBV28; j_call: TRBJ1-3; cdr3_nt: TGTGCCAGCAGTTTAGATCACAGAGAAGGAAACACCATATATTTT; cdr3_aa: CASSLDHREGNTIYF
d_call: TRBD1; clone_size: .; v_call: TRBV4-1; j_call: TRBJ2-5; cdr3_nt: TGCGCCAGCAGCCAAGATCCGGCAGGGGGCGTAAATGAGGGGACCCAGTACTTC; cdr3_aa: CASSQDPAGGVNEGTQYF
d_call: .; clone_size: .; v_call: TRBV27; j_call: TRBJ2-1; cdr3_nt: TGTGCCAGCAGTTTAGTAGGGACTGGCTACAATGAGCAGTTCTTC; cdr3_aa: CASSLVGTGYNEQFF
d_call: TRBD2; clone_size: .; v_call: TRBV6-1; j_call: TRBJ2-7; cdr3_nt: TGTGCCAGCAGTGTTCTAGCGGGAGGTGGGCCCTACGAGCAGTACTTC; cdr3_aa: CASSVLAGGGPYEQYF
d_call: TRBD1; clone_size: .; v_call: TRBV29-1; j_call: TRBJ2-3; cdr3_nt: TGCAGCGTGAGACAGGGTCCGACGCAGTATTTT; cdr3_aa: CSVRQGPTQYF
d_call: TRBD1; clone_size: .; v_call: TRBV5-1; j_call: TRBJ2-1; cdr3_nt: TGCGCCAGCAGCTCACAGGGGGAGGTCTACAATGAGCAGTTCTTC; cdr3_aa: CASSSQGEVYNEQFF
d_call: .; clone_size: .; v_call: TRBV28; j_call: TRBJ2-7; cdr3_nt: TGTGCCAGCAGGGACACTCCCTACGAGCAGTACTTC; cdr3_aa: CASRDTPYEQYF
d_call: .; clone_size: .; v_call: TRBV4-1; j_call: TRBJ1-5; cdr3_nt: TGCGCCAGCAACCAAGGAGCGGATCAGCCCCAGCATTTT; cdr3_aa: CASNQGADQPQHF
d_call: .; clone_size: .; v_call: TRBV28; j_call: TRBJ2-7; cdr3_nt: TGTGCCAGCAGTTTCGTGGGAGTTGACTACAATGACTACGAGCAGTACTTC; cdr3_aa: CASSFVGVDYNDYEQYF
d_call: TRBD2; clone_size: .; v_call: TRBV4-1; j_call: TRBJ2-5; cdr3_nt: TGCGCCAGCAGCCAACTAGCGGGAGTAGAGACCCAGTACTTC; cdr3_aa: CASSQLAGVETQYF
d_call: .; clone_size: .; v_call: TRBV5-5; j_call: TRBJ1-5; cdr3_nt: TGTGCCAGCAGCTTGGTTGCCAGGCAGGGTCAGCCCCAGCATTTT; cdr3_aa: CASSLVARQGQPQHF
d_call: TRBD2; clone_size: .; v_call: TRBV29-1; j_call: TRBJ2-7; cdr3_nt: TGCAGCGTTTGGACTAGCGGGATTTCCGAGCAGTACTTC; cdr3_aa: CSVWTSGISEQYF
d_call: .; clone_size: .; v_call: TRBV6-1; j_call: TRBJ1-2; cdr3_nt: TGTGCCAGCAGTGAAATAGGACATCTCTATGGCTACACCTTC; cdr3_aa: CASSEIGHLYGYTF
d_call: .; clone_size: .; v_call: TRBV7-9; j_call: TRBJ2-7; cdr3_nt: TGTGATGATATTAGACAAGGGAGCGAGCAGTACTTC; cdr3_aa: CDDIRQGSEQYF